Each of the 23 T cell receptor beta chains below was sequenced from the same sample in a study of cytomegalovirus exposure and HLA in healthy donors. Vbeta (60) and Jbeta (13) primers were used in the PCR. Assay used: immunoSEQ multiplex PCR; TCRdb lists only in-frame clones, some missing. The top ten clones hold roughly 10% of a sample with 150,000 to 200,000 clones, 70% to 80% of them seen once. The material sequenced was PBMCs. The receptors were sampled from a man between 18 and 29 years old in good health and CMV-seropositive.

V usage is TRBV6-6 and J usage is TRBJ2-7; D is unresolved. Trimming left V 6 bases short and J 6 bases short, with 12 bases between. The CDR3 totals 12 residues. Germline V lookup: CDR1 MNHNY, CDR2 SVGAGI (reference sequence). In DNA form, the CDR3 reads TGTGCCAGCAGGTACGACACAAGCGAGCAGTACTTC. It translates to CASRYDTSEQYF.

V gene TRBV7-9 combines with J gene TRBJ1-2; D is undetermined. The CDR3 spans 16 residues. Looked up from germline, CDR1 is SEHNR and CDR2 is FQNEAQ (reference sequence). V was clipped by 2 bases and J by 5 bases, with 18 bases between them. The CDR3 reads CASSLSSGESGYGYTF. The CDR3 DNA sequence: TGTGCCAGCAGCTTAAGCTCCGGGGAATCGGGGTATGGCTACACCTTC.

Concerning this clone: The same CDR3 is also encoded by other DNA sequences in this sample. CDR3 sequence: CASSSGQGYEQYF. Here the CDR3 DNA reads TGTGCCAGCAGCTCTGGACAGGGTTACGAGCAGTACTTC. J is TRBJ2-7 and V is TRBV11-3; TRBD1 matches at 8 bases. This CDR3 region has 13 residues. V shed 4 bases and J 4 bases; nucleotides not matched to a gene: 3. Germline CDR1 is SGHNT and CDR2 is YENEEA. Together with reference TRBV11-3 and TRBJ2-7, the CDR3 gives the full variable domain: EAGVVQSPRYKIIEKKQPVAFWCNPISGHNTLYWYLQNLGQGPELLIRYENEEAVDDSQLPKDRFSAERLKGVDSTLKIQPAELGDSAVYLCASSSGQGYEQYFGPGTRLTVT.

The chain combines TRBV29-1 with TRBJ1-1, with D maybe TRBD1 (5 bases). The germline gives CDR1 SQVTM, CDR2 ANQGSEA. V was shortened by 3 bases and J by 2 bases, with 16 bases between the two germline ends. CDR3 size: 15 residues. CDR3: CSVEGRVGANTEAFF. The CDR3 DNA is TGCAGCGTTGAGGGGCGAGTTGGGGCCAACACTGAAGCTTTCTTT.

This sequence joins TRBV29-1 and TRBJ1-3; 9 bases fit TRBD1. Germline CDR1 reads SQVTM; CDR2 reads ANQGSEA. This CDR3 comprises 17 residues. With 4 bases clipped from V and 4 bases from J, the junction kept 14 bases outside the gene matches. Written as DNA, the CDR3 is TGCAGCGTTGGGTGGACAGGGGATCAAAGGACCGGAAACACCATATATTTT. Its translation: CSVGWTGDQRTGNTIYF.

The chain joins TRBV27 to TRBJ1-2; unclear D gene. The V and J ends lost 5 bases and 2 bases respectively, with 6 bases between them. Germline values: CDR1 MNHEY, CDR2 SMNVEV (reference sequence). There are 12 residues in the CDR3. The CDR3 DNA reads as TGTGCCAGCAGTCTTCCGAACTATGGCTACACCTTC. Its translation: CASSLPNYGYTF.

As regards this clone: Without the conserved terminal phenylalanine or tryptophan, this CDR3 likely stems from a read error. The chain has TRBV6-1 and TRBJ1-6; TRBD1 matches at 9 bases. This CDR3 has 15 amino acids. The J segment lost 7 bases and the V segment lost 4 bases, leaving 5 bases of the junction unmatched. CDR1 is MNHNS, CDR2 SASEGT, per germline. The CDR3 here is CASSARTGVNSPLHL. The CDR3 nucleotides read TGTGCCAGCAGTGCCCGGACAGGGGTGAATTCACCCCTCCACCTT.

This clone was detected only a few times. The CDR3 region has the DNA TGTGCCAGCAGCTTTAGAGGAGGGAACACCGGGGAGCTGTTTTTT. The encoded protein is CASSFRGGNTGELFF. The V gene is TRBV5-6, the J gene TRBJ2-2; TRBD2 might be the D (5 bases). The CDR3 covers 15 residues. CDR1 and CDR2 (germline): SGHDT, YYEEEE. V lost 2 bases, J lost 1 base, and 9 bases lay in between.

This chain joins TRBV18 and TRBJ2-3; a possible D gene is TRBD2 (5 bases). V was trimmed by 3 bases and J by 7 bases, leaving 14 bases between them. Germline V gives CDR1 KGHSH, CDR2 LQKENI. The CDR3 has 14 amino acids. The CDR3 DNA follows: TGTGCCAGCTCACCGTCGGAGGCTGTGAATACGCAGTATTTT. It translates to CASSPSEAVNTQYF.

J is TRBJ2-7 and V is TRBV4-1; possible D gene TRBD2, 6 bases. The CDR3 consists of 17 residues. V was trimmed by 3 bases and J by 7 bases, leaving 25 bases between them. Per germline, CDR1 MGHRA and CDR2 YSYEKL. The CDR3 DNA sequence: TGCGCCAGCAGCCAGATCGATTTGGGGCTAGCGACGGGAGAGCAGTACTTC. Its translation is CASSQIDLGLATGEQYF.

This chain connects TRBV7-2 to TRBJ2-1, with TRBD2 matching 9 bases. V lost 5 bases and J lost 7; bases outside the gene matches: 9. Germline loops: CDR1 SGHTA, CDR2 FQGNSA. This CDR3 is 15 amino acids long. The CDR3 DNA follows: TGTGCCAGCAGCCTACTTAGCGGGAGAATGAATGAGCAGTTCTTC. Translating it yields CASSLLSGRMNEQFF.

In nucleotides, the CDR3 is TGTGCCAGCAGCCCCCCAGGGGACACCATATATTTT. Its translation is CASSPPGDTIYF. The rearrangement links TRBV6-5 to TRBJ1-3, with D possibly being TRBD1 (6 bases). Deletions cut 6 bases from V and 8 bases from J, with 11 bases between. CDR3 length: 12 residues. Germline loops: CDR1 MNHEY, CDR2 SVGAGI.

The V gene is TRBV28, the J gene TRBJ2-1, with TRBD2 identical over 15 bases. Germline V CDR1 and CDR2: MDHEN, SYDVKM. The trim removed 4 bases at V and 10 bases at J, leaving 2 bases unmatched. The CDR3 is made up of 14 amino acids. The CDR3: CASSSGTSGREQFF. Written as DNA, the CDR3 is TGTGCCAGCAGTTCCGGGACTAGCGGGAGGGAGCAGTTCTTC.

This chain connects TRBV11-2 to TRBJ2-1; TRBD2 is a possible D gene (6 bases). Germline loops: CDR1 SGHAT, CDR2 FQNNGV. This CDR3 contains 16 residues. V lost 2 bases to trimming and J lost 1 base, with 12 bases between them. The CDR3 sequence: CASSLRQRGSYNEQFF. CDR3 in DNA: TGTGCCAGCAGCTTACGTCAACGGGGGTCCTACAATGAGCAGTTCTTC.

This clone was recorded once. V usage is TRBV5-5 and J usage is TRBJ1-3; D is perhaps TRBD1 (5 bases). This CDR3 has 16 amino acids. CDR1 and CDR2 (germline): SGHKS, YYEKEE (reference sequence). Trimming took 2 bases from V and 3 from J, leaving 15 bases between them. CDR3 nucleotides: TGTGCCAGCAGCTTCGGTGGCGGGGGAAGTGGAAACACCATATATTTT. Amino acids: CASSFGGGGSGNTIYF.

This chain connects TRBV21-1 to TRBJ2-3; the table's D call of TRBD1 was not tested on the DNA. TRBV21-1 is annotated as a pseudogene. The CDR3 is made up of 14 amino acids. The CDR3 loop is CASSTTPGTDTQYF. CDR3 bases: TGTGCCAGCAGCACGACACCCGGAACAGATACGCAGTATTTT.

V is TRBV9 and J is TRBJ1-1; D ambiguous. Germline assignment: CDR1 SGDLS and CDR2 YYNGEE. Between the trimmed V and J ends, which lost 1 base and 5 bases, there was a span of 9 bases. This CDR3 has 13 amino acids. CDR3 sequence: CASSVSPSTEAFF. The CDR3 region has the DNA TGTGCCAGCAGCGTATCCCCTAGTACTGAAGCTTTCTTT.

The rearrangement joins TRBV5-1 to TRBJ2-1; TRBD2 matches at 8 bases. With 4 bases clipped from V and 3 bases from J, the junction kept 3 bases outside the gene matches. Germline V gene lookup returns CDR1 SGHRS and CDR2 YFSETQ. The CDR3 contains 14 residues. This chain's CDR3 is CASSRGGGYNEQFF. For the CDR3, the DNA is TGCGCCAGCAGCCGGGGGGGCGGCTACAATGAGCAGTTCTTC. The full variable domain, in which reference TRBV5-1 and TRBJ2-1 provide the parts outside the CDR3, is KAGVTQTPRYLIKTRGQQVTLSCSPISGHRSVSWYQQTPGQGLQFLFEYFSETQRNKGNFPGRFSGRQFSNSRSEMNVSTLELGDSALYLCASSRGGGYNEQFFGPGTRLTVL.

The chain couples TRBV1 to TRBJ2-4; the table's D call TRBD2 went unverified against the DNA. TRBV1 is deemed a pseudogene. There are 14 residues in the CDR3. CDR3 DNA sequence: TGCACCAGCAGCCAAGCGGCACTAGCGGACATTCAGTACTTC. It specifies CTSSQAALADIQYF.

The J gene is TRBJ2-3, the V gene TRBV4-1; the match to TRBD1 covers 7 bases. V gave up 3 bases and J gave up 4 bases; unmatched junction bases: 10. CDR3 length: 16 amino acids. Per the germline V gene, CDR1 is MGHRA and CDR2 is YSYEKL. CDR3 amino acids: CASSQSTGVGADTQYF. CDR3 nucleotide sequence: TGCGCCAGCAGCCAGTCTACAGGGGTAGGGGCAGATACGCAGTATTTT.

This clone was seen a handful of times. This chain joins TRBV19 and TRBJ2-7, with 8 nucleotides matching TRBD2. With V trimmed by 5 bases and J by 5 bases, 17 bases remained unmatched. The CDR3 length is 17 residues. CDR1 is LNHDA, CDR2 SQIVND, per germline (reference sequence). In DNA, the CDR3 is TGTGCCAGTAGTTCCGGCGGCGCTCATAGCGGGAACGACGAGCAGTACTTC. It encodes CASSSGGAHSGNDEQYF.

The chain employs TRBV28 and TRBJ2-7, with D hard to call. The germline CDR1 and CDR2 sequences are MDHEN and SYDVKM. This CDR3 is 13 amino acids long. Trimming removed 3 bases at V and 1 base at J, with 7 bases between. CDR3 bases: TGTGCCAGCAGTTTTTGGCAATCCTACGAGCAGTACTTC. As protein: CASSFWQSYEQYF.

The V and J genes are TRBV4-3 and TRBJ2-3; D ambiguous. Germline V gene lookup returns CDR1 LGHNA and CDR2 YSLEER. This CDR3 spans 15 amino acids. The V end was cut by 0 bases, the J end by 4 bases, with 11 bases between. CDR3 nucleotides: TGCGCCAGCAGCCAAGATGGCGCGAGCGCAGATACGCAGTATTTT. Amino acid sequence: CASSQDGASADTQYF.